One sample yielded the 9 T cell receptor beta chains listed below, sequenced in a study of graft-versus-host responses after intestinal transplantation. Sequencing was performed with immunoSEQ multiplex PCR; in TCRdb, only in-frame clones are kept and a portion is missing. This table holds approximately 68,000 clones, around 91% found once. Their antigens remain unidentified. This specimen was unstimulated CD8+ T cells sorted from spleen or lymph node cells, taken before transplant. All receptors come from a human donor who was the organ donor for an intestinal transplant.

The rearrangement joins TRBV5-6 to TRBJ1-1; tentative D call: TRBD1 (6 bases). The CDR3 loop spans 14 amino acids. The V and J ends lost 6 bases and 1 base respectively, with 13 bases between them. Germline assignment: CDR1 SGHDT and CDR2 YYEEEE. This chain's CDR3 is CASTQGQRNTEAFF. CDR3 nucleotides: TGTGCCAGCACCCAGGGACAAAGGAACACTGAAGCTTTCTTT.

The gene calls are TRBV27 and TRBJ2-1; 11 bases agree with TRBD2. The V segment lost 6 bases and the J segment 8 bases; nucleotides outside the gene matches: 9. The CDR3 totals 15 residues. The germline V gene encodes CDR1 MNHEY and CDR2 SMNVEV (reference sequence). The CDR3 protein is CASSIAGGRVDEQFF. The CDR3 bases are TGTGCCAGCAGCATAGCGGGGGGGCGTGTCGATGAGCAGTTCTTC.

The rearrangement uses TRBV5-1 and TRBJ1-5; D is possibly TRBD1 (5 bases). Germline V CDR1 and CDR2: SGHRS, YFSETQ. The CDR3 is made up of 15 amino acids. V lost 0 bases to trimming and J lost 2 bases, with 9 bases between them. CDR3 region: CASSLDWGGNQPQHF. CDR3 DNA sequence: TGCGCCAGCAGCTTGGATTGGGGCGGCAATCAGCCCCAGCATTTT.

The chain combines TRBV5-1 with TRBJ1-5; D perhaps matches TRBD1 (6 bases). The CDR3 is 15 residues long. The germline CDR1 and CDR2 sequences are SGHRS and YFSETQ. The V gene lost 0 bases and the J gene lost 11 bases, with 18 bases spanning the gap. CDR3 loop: CASSLAGSGGEAQHF. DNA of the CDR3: TGCGCCAGCAGCTTGGCCGGTTCGGGGGGCGAGGCCCAGCATTTT.

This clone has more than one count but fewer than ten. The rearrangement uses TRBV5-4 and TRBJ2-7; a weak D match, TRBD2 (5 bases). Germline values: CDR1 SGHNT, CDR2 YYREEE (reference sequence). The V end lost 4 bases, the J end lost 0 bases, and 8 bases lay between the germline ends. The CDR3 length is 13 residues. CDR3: CASSKRDSYEQYV. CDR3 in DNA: TGTGCCAGCAGCAAACGGGACTCCTACGAGCAGTACGTC.

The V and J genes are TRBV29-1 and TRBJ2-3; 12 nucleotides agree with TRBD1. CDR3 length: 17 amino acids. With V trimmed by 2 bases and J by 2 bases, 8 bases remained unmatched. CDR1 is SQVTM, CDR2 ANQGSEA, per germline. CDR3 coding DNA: TGCAGCGTTGAAATTTGGGGACAGGGGGCTTACACAGATACGCAGTATTTT. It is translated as CSVEIWGQGAYTDTQYF.

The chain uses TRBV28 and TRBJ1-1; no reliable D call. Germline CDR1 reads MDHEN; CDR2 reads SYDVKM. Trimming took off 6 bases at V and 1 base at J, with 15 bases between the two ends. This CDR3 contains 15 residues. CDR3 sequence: CASRASGSGNTEAFF. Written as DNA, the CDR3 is TGTGCCAGCAGGGCCTCGGGGAGCGGGAACACTGAAGCTTTCTTT.

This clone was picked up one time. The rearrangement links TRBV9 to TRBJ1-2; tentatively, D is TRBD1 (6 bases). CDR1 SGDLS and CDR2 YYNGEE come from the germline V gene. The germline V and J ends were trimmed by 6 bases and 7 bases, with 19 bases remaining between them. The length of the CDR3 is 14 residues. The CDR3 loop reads CASKAQGNNGGYTF. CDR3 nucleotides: TGTGCCAGCAAGGCGCAGGGGAACAATGGTGGCTACACCTTC.

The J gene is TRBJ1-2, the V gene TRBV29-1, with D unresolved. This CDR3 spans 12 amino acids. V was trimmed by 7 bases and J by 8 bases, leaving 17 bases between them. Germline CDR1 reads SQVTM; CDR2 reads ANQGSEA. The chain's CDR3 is CSAYPGQEGYTF. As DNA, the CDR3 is TGCAGCGCCTACCCCGGCCAGGAAGGCTACACCTTC.